This TCR beta chain comes out of a study of blood T cell repertoires in COVID-19. About the research overall: COVID-19 samples collected from the United States, Italy and Spain covered acute and convalescent phases. Nucleic acid was either cDNA or gDNA, and it came from T cells, B-cell-depleted T cells, or PBMCs.

Original data processing: Estimated nucleated cell counts came from reference gene primer amplification. Profiling relied on immunoSEQ multiplex PCR, and the TCRdb table lists in-frame clones only, not all of them. The D gene and trimming were derived from the DNA, and the V and J assignments and clone size from that table. Seen here are about 83,000 clones, roughly 87% observed once, and the top ten hold about 2.9%. The CDR3 runs 13 residues. The germline V gene has CDR1 SGHRS and CDR2 YFSETQ. Trimming removed 4 bases from V and 7 bases from J; junction bases left unmatched: 6. This receptor was identified in a woman aged 45 to 65 with active or convalescent COVID-19. The sample consisted of peripheral blood. This sequence joins TRBV5-1 and TRBJ2-5; 8 nucleotides line up with TRBD1. CDR3: CASSVQGAGTQYF. The CDR3 nucleotides read TGCGCCAGCAGCGTCCAGGGGGCAGGGACCCAGTACTTC. The complete variable domain, with remaining parts taken from reference TRBV5-1 and TRBJ2-5, reads KAGVTQTPRYLIKTRGQQVTLSCSPISGHRSVSWYQQTPGQGLQFLFEYFSETQRNKGNFPGRFSGRQFSNSRSEMNVSTLELGDSALYLCASSVQGAGTQYFGPGTRLLVL.